The clone carrying this T cell receptor beta chain was found once. Its antigen is not identified. The use of a sample-barcoded 5' primer and a J-beta primer mix characterized a second PCR of roughly 7 to 12 cycles. One entry per CDR3 protein, called by TCRdb with MiXCR from the 5' RACE reads. The sample consists of 1.5 million to 2 million distinct CDR3 sequences, around 50% of them appearing once. The data were obtained in a study of blood T cells in healthy people across ages. Whole-study findings and limits: Naive CD4+ cells and diversity were both higher in long-lived donors than in aged donors.

Sequenced material: blood. The source of this sequence is a middle-aged woman in good health.

This chain's CDR3 is CASSVEAFQRGNEQFF. The CDR3 bases are TGTGCCAGCAGCGTAGAGGCGTTTCAGCGGGGAAATGAGCAGTTCTTC. The chain links TRBV9 to TRBJ2-1, with 7 bases matching TRBD2. The CDR3 is made up of 16 amino acids. CDR1 and CDR2 (germline): SGDLS, YYNGEE. V lost 0 bases and J lost 7; bases outside the gene matches: 10.